This note documents a single T cell receptor beta chain sequence. Antigen specificity is unknown. CD4+ cells were split into CD45RA+ naive and CD45RA-negative memory subsets. Every subset had its genomic DNA shared out evenly among several immunoSEQ plates. Libraries were prepared by immunoSEQ multiplex PCR; TCRdb keeps only in-frame clonotypes and omits some of them. The table has around 2.1 million clones, approximately 94% seen once. The sample comes from a study of shared clonotypes between healthy human individuals. The study's findings and limits: What naive subsets generally showed was a larger estimated richness than memory subsets showed. There were few donors, and this limited the genetic and exposure-history diversity represented.

The CDR3 has 14 residues. The V and J ends lost 1 base and 6 bases respectively, with 9 bases between them. The germline V gene has CDR1 SGHVS and CDR2 FNYEAQ. The material sequenced was naive CD4+ T cells sorted from blood. Subset specified: CD45RA+ positively selected. This TCR derives from a young man in good health. The chain uses TRBV7-6 and TRBJ2-2; D possibly corresponds to TRBD2 (5 bases). The CDR3 here is CASSLGEMSGELFF. The CDR3 nucleotides read TGTGCCAGCAGCTTAGGGGAGATGTCCGGGGAGCTGTTTTTT.